This record looks at one T cell receptor beta chain sequence and its context. This sample stems from a study of blood T cell repertoires in COVID-19. Study at large: Samples taken during acute and convalescent COVID-19 were collected in the United States, Italy and Spain.

All enrollees were about 18 to 90 years old and from about 24 US areas. Per the original methods: Amplified reference gene primers provided the basis for estimating nucleated cell counts. TCRdb's table, derived via immunoSEQ multiplex PCR, lists solely in-frame clones and lacks some. V and J calls and clone size are as listed in that table; D and trimming were resolved from the DNA. The sample has under 500,000 clones; 80% to 90% are singletons. CDR1 is KGHSH, CDR2 LQKENI, per germline. J gave up 7 bases and V 5 bases, and 8 bases lay outside the gene matches. This CDR3 has 14 amino acids. This sequence originates from a man aged 25 to 40 who had recovered from COVID-19. V and J are TRBV18 and TRBJ1-1, with TRBD1 matching over 9 bases. Sequenced sample: PBMCs or T cells enriched from blood (not recorded which). The CDR3 DNA reads as TGTGCCAGCTCATCAACCGGGACAGGGATTGAAGCTTTCTTT. It yields the protein CASSSTGTGIEAFF.